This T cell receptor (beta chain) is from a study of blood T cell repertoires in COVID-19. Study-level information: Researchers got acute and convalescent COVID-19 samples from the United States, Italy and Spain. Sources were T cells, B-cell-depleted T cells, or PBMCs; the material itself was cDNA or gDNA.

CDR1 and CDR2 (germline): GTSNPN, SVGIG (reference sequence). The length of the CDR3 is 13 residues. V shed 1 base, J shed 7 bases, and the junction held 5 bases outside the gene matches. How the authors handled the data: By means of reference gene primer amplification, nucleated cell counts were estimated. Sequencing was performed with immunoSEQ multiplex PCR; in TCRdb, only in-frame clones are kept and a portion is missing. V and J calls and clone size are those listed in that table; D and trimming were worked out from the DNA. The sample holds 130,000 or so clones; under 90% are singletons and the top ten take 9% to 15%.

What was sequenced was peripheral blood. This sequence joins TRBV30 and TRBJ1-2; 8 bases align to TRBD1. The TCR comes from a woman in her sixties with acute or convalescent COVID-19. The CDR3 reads CAWSGQGKGGYTF. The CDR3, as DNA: TGTGCCTGGAGTGGACAGGGGAAGGGTGGCTACACCTTC. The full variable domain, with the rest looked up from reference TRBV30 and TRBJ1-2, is SQTIHQWPATLVQPVGSPLSLECTVEGTSNPNLYWYRQAAGRGLQLLFYSVGIGQISSEVPQNLSASRPQDRQFILSSKKLLLSDSGFYLCAWSGQGKGGYTFGSGTRLTVV.